Listed here are 4 T cell receptor beta chains from one sample, sequenced in a study of neoadjuvant nivolumab and ipilimumab in lung cancer. Clones were read by immunoSEQ multiplex PCR, and TCRdb kept only the in-frame ones, dropping some. Among about 29,000 clones listed, about 75% were seen once. Sequencing used tumor tissue, obtained after neoadjuvant nivolumab, alone or with ipilimumab, at or shortly before surgery. These receptors all stem from an adult with non-small cell lung cancer.

The genes are TRBV7-2 and TRBJ1-6; TRBD1 matches at 9 bases. CDR1 SGHTA and CDR2 FQGNSA come from the germline V gene. The ends lost 5 bases at V and 13 bases at J; junction bases unmatched: 12. This CDR3 has 15 residues. The CDR3 DNA is TGTGCCAGCAGCGCACAGGGACAGGGTAAAGGTCCCCTCCACTTT. It translates to CASSAQGQGKGPLHF.

The chain links TRBV14 to TRBJ1-2; D might be TRBD1 (5 bases). CDR1 SGHDN and CDR2 FVKESK come from the germline V gene. Trimming stripped 4 bases from V and 8 bases from J, with 14 bases between. The CDR3 has 13 amino acids. The CDR3 bases are TGTGCCAGCAGCCCGACAGCCCTGGGAGGCTACACCTTC. As protein: CASSPTALGGYTF.

This clone was seen a single time. The chain employs TRBV4-1 and TRBJ2-3, with D possibly being TRBD2 (6 bases). There are 16 residues in the CDR3. Trimming removed 5 bases from V and 8 bases from J, with 23 bases in between. Per the germline V gene, CDR1 is MGHRA and CDR2 is YSYEKL. In DNA form, the CDR3 reads TGCGCCAGCAGCGAGGCCCCCCCGGGGGAAGGTGGTACGCAGTATTTT. Translation: CASSEAPPGEGGTQYF.

V is TRBV6-4 and J is TRBJ1-2; the match to TRBD1 covers 7 bases. The CDR3 is 14 residues long. V was clipped by 3 bases and J by 3 bases; unmatched bases: 4. Germline-derived CDR1 and CDR2 are MRHNA and SNTAGT. In nucleotides, the CDR3 is TGTGCCAGCAGTGAGGGACAGAGGGACTATGGCTACACCTTC. Translating gives CASSEGQRDYGYTF.